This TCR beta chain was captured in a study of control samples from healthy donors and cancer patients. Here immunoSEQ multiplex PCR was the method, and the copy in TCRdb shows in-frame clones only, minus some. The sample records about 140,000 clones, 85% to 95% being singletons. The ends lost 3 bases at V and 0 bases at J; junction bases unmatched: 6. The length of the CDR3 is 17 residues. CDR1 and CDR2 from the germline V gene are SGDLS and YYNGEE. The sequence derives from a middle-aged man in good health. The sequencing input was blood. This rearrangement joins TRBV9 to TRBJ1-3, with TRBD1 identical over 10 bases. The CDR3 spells CASSEDRGAISGNTIYF. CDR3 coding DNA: TGTGCCAGCAGCGAGGACAGGGGGGCCATCTCTGGAAACACCATATATTTT.